This T cell receptor (beta chain) was observed in a study of T-cell memory formation after mild COVID-19. Study observations and caveats: Balance between CD4 and CD8 was seen in clones contracting day 15 to 85, and a CD4+ lean was seen in later expanders.

Trimming stripped 0 bases from V and 1 base from J, with 6 bases between. This CDR3 spans 14 amino acids. Germline V gene data show CDR1 as MNHEY and CDR2 as SVGAGI. This clonotype was seen a few times. What it recognizes is unknown. Each CDR3 protein gets one entry after TCRdb re-called the 5' RACE reads with MiXCR. The data contain approximately 500,000 distinct CDR3 sequences, around 27% of them singletons. This clonotype originated in an adult woman who had mild COVID-19 (a few samples of this study predate the infection). Cell type and time point are not known. Sequencing was done on a sample of PBMCs or a T cell subset sorted from them (not recorded which). This chain uses TRBV6-5 with TRBJ1-2; no clear D. CDR3 in DNA: TGTGCCAGCAGTTACTCCAAGGGTAACTATGGCTACACCTTC. It translates to CASSYSKGNYGYTF.